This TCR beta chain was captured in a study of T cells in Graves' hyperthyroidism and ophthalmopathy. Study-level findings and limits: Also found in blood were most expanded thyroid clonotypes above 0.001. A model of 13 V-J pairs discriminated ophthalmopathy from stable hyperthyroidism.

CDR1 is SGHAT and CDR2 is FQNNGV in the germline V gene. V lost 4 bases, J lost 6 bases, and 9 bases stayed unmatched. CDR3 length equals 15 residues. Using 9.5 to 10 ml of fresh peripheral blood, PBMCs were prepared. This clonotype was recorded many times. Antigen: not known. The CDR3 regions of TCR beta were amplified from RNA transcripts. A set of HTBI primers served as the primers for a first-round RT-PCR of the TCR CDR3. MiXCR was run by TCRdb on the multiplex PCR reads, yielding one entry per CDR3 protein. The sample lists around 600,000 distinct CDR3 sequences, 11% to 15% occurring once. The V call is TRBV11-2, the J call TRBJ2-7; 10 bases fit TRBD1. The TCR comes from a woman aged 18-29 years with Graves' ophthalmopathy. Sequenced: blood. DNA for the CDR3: TGTGCCAGCAGCTCCCGGGGACAGGGGTTCTCCGAGCAGTACTTC. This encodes CASSSRGQGFSEQYF.